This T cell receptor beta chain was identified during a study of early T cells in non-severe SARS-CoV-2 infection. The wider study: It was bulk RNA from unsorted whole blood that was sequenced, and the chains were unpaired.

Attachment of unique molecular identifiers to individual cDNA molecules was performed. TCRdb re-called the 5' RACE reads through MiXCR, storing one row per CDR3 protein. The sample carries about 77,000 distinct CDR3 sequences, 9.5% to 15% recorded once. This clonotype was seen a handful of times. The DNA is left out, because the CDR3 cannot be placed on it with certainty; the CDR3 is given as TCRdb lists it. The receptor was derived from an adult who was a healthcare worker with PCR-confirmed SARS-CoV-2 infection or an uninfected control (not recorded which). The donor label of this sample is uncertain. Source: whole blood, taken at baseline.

CDR3 protein: CASSPVGEMRTPGSCFF. The V call is TRBV18, the J call TRBJ2-2. The germline gives CDR1 KGHSH, CDR2 LQKENI. The CDR3 sequence runs 17 residues, both termini included.